The 28 T cell receptor beta chains presented below share a single source sample, sequenced in a study of shared clonotypes between healthy human individuals. TCRdb's table, derived via immunoSEQ multiplex PCR, lists solely in-frame clones and lacks some. The sample yields roughly 2,500,000 clones, approximately 94% seen once. The specimen sequenced was naive CD4+ T cells from PBMCs. Specified subset: CD45RA+ positively selected. The receptors originated from a man younger than 35 in good health. Some clones in this sample may be carry-over from other donors' samples.

This chain uses TRBV15 with TRBJ2-1; D may correspond to TRBD1 or TRBD2 (5 bases each). Germline CDR1 reads LNHNV; CDR2 reads YYDKDF (reference sequence). Trimming stripped 3 bases from V and 3 bases from J, with 12 bases between. The CDR3 has 15 amino acids. For the CDR3, the DNA is TGTGCCACCAGCAGGCCCGGGACCGACTACAATGAGCAGTTCTTC. Translated: CATSRPGTDYNEQFF.

V gene TRBV2 combines with J gene TRBJ2-2, with 8 bases identical to TRBD2. The CDR3 is made up of 15 amino acids. CDR1 and CDR2 from the germline V gene are SNHLY and FYNNEI. V trimming: 5 bases; J trimming: 4 bases; junction bases outside the gene matches: 6. CDR3 in DNA: TGTGCCAGCAGTTCCACCACTAGCGGCACCGGGGAGCTGTTTTTT. It translates to CASSSTTSGTGELFF.

The chain has TRBV28 and TRBJ2-1; 7 bases agree with TRBD1. CDR3 size: 14 residues. Germline V gene data show CDR1 as MDHEN and CDR2 as SYDVKM. The V gene end was trimmed by 5 bases and the J gene end by 7 bases; junction bases not matched to a gene: 8. The CDR3 DNA reads as TGTGCCAGCAGTAGACAGGGAACCTCTAATGAGCAGTTCTTC. As protein: CASSRQGTSNEQFF.

This clone showed up just a few times. The chain carries TRBV2 and TRBJ1-5; D possibly corresponds to TRBD1 (6 bases). V was cut by 5 bases and J by 0 bases, with 11 bases left in between. CDR3 length: 15 amino acids. Germline CDR1 reads SNHLY; CDR2 reads FYNNEI. CDR3 protein: CASSTQGYSNQPQHF. DNA of the CDR3: TGTGCCAGCAGTACCCAGGGGTATAGCAATCAGCCCCAGCATTTT.

The chain carries TRBV9 and TRBJ2-3; D gene ambiguous. With 0 bases removed from V and 1 base from J, the gap between germline ends came to 12 bases. The CDR3 sequence is 16 residues long. Germline assignment: CDR1 SGDLS and CDR2 YYNGEE. The CDR3 region is CASSVGKSPRTDTQYF. The CDR3 DNA follows: TGTGCCAGCAGCGTAGGAAAATCCCCTCGCACAGATACGCAGTATTTT.

The chain has TRBV5-1 and TRBJ2-5; TRBD1 matches 8 bases. Germline V gene lookup returns CDR1 SGHRS and CDR2 YFSETQ. V was pared by 1 base and J by 3 bases, with 8 bases of the junction left unmatched. The CDR3 is 16 amino acids. CDR3 protein: CASSLLPGGDEETQYF. The DNA for the CDR3 is TGCGCCAGCAGCTTGCTTCCAGGGGGCGACGAAGAGACCCAGTACTTC.

Worth noting for this clone: The same CDR3 arises from other DNA sequences in this sample as well. The chain uses TRBV5-1 and TRBJ1-2; TRBD1 aligns across 10 bases. J lost 7 bases, V lost 0 bases, and 0 bases had no gene match. The CDR3 is 13 amino acids. Germline V gene lookup returns CDR1 SGHRS and CDR2 YFSETQ. The CDR3 DNA reads as TGCGCCAGCAGCTTGGGACAGGGGGCTGGCTACACCTTC. Its protein product is CASSLGQGAGYTF.

The chain combines TRBV7-2 with TRBJ2-7; TRBD2 matches 9 bases. J lost 2 bases, V lost 0 bases, and 5 bases had no gene match. The germline gives CDR1 SGHTA, CDR2 FQGNSA. This CDR3 is built from 16 residues. The DNA for the CDR3 is TGTGCCAGCAGCTTAGCTGCTAGCGGGGCGGCCTACGAGCAGTACTTC. Translation: CASSLAASGAAYEQYF.

The gene calls are TRBV18 and TRBJ2-1, with 9 bases that match TRBD2. There are 15 residues in the CDR3. V was clipped by 3 bases and J by 8 bases; unmatched bases: 8. Germline CDR1 and CDR2: KGHSH and LQKENI. The CDR3 DNA follows: TGTGCCAGCTCACCTAGCGGGAGCAAGGGGGATGAGCAGTTCTTC. The encoded protein is CASSPSGSKGDEQFF. Combining the CDR3 with reference TRBV18 and TRBJ2-1 gives the whole variable domain NAGVMQNPRHLVRRRGQEARLRCSPMKGHSHVYWYRQLPEEGLKFMVYLQKENIIDESGMPKERFSAEFPKEGPSILRIQQVVRGDSAAYFCASSPSGSKGDEQFFGPGTRLTVL.

V and J are TRBV5-1 and TRBJ2-3, with D perhaps TRBD2 (5 bases). The V gene lost 0 bases and the J gene lost 2 bases, with 13 bases spanning the gap. Germline V gene data show CDR1 as SGHRS and CDR2 as YFSETQ. There are 16 residues in the CDR3. CDR3 in DNA: TGCGCCAGCAGCTTGGACGGGAAGACGCACACAGATACGCAGTATTTT. It translates to CASSLDGKTHTDTQYF.

The chain links TRBV19 to TRBJ1-5, with D perhaps TRBD1 (5 bases). Germline values: CDR1 LNHDA, CDR2 SQIVND (reference sequence). CDR3 length: 17 amino acids. V was pared by 7 bases and J by 1 base, with 20 bases between. CDR3 sequence reads: CASTPSVGGRSNQPQHF. The CDR3 bases are TGTGCCAGTACCCCGAGCGTCGGGGGTAGAAGCAATCAGCCCCAGCATTTT.

About this clone itself: Distinct nucleotide sequences in the sample also encode this CDR3. The chain joins TRBV28 to TRBJ2-6; perhaps TRBD2 as D (5 bases). CDR3 length: 18 residues. CDR1 and CDR2 from the germline V gene are MDHEN and SYDVKM. The V and J ends lost 6 bases and 0 bases respectively, with 18 bases between them. The CDR3 here is CASSSSSERSSGANVLTF. The CDR3 nucleotides read TGTGCCAGCAGCTCCTCCTCCGAGCGGAGCTCTGGGGCCAACGTCCTGACTTTC.

As concerns this clone: No DNA is shown, since the ends of the CDR3 on it are uncertain; the CDR3 is the one TCRdb lists. CDR3 residues: CASSQYVGAKTEAFF. The rearrangement joins TRBV7-3 to TRBJ1-1. The CDR3 has 15 residues if both end residues are counted. Germline CDR1 is SGHTA and CDR2 is FQGTGA.

This clone was observed a single time. V gene TRBV4-1 combines with J gene TRBJ2-2; D unresolved. V was cut by 2 bases and J by 6 bases, with 13 bases left in between. Germline V gene sequence: CDR1 MGHRA, CDR2 YSYEKL. This CDR3 is built from 15 residues. The CDR3 bases are TGCGCCAGCAGCCAAAATACAGTGCGTCCCGGGGAGCTGTTTTTT. This sequence encodes CASSQNTVRPGELFF.

The gene calls are TRBV10-3 and TRBJ2-1, with 10 positions matching TRBD2. CDR1 and CDR2 (germline): ENHRY, SYGVKD. J gave up 10 bases and V 7 bases, and 10 bases lay outside the gene matches. The CDR3 spans 14 residues. The CDR3 sequence is CAITGGLAGGEQFF. CDR3 in DNA: TGTGCCATCACCGGGGGTTTAGCGGGAGGAGAGCAGTTCTTC.

The chain couples TRBV5-4 to TRBJ2-7; D is unclear. The germline V gene has CDR1 SGHNT and CDR2 YYREEE (reference sequence). V shed 5 bases and J shed 2 bases, with 14 bases lying between them. The CDR3 consists of 14 residues. The CDR3 nucleotides are TGTGCCAGCAGAATGCCATGGATAACCTACGAGCAGTACTTC. Amino acids: CASRMPWITYEQYF.

This clone has a single count. The J gene is TRBJ2-1, the V gene TRBV9, with unresolved D. V gave up 0 bases and J gave up 3 bases, with 4 bases separating them. Germline CDR1 reads SGDLS; CDR2 reads YYNGEE. This CDR3 comprises 13 residues. The CDR3 coding sequence is TGTGCCAGCAGCGTAGTTAGCTACAATGAGCAGTTCTTC. Translated, it gives CASSVVSYNEQFF.

Concerning this clone itself: The sample carries other DNA sequences with the same CDR3. The chain joins TRBV7-9 to TRBJ1-2; D remains unclear. This CDR3 is built from 12 residues. Germline V lookup: CDR1 SEHNR, CDR2 FQNEAQ (reference sequence). Between the trimmed V and J ends, which lost 3 bases and 0 bases, there was a span of 2 bases. CDR3 nucleotide sequence: TGTGCCAGCAGCTTCCCTAACTATGGCTACACCTTC. Translated: CASSFPNYGYTF.

The chain is built from TRBV4-1 and TRBJ2-1; 14 bases agree with TRBD2. This CDR3 has 20 residues. Trimming cost V 3 bases and J 7 bases; bases outside gene matches: 17. In germline, CDR1 is MGHRA, CDR2 YSYEKL. CDR3 sequence (DNA): TGCGCCAGCAGCCAGGAGGGACTAGCGGGAGAACTACTACTACGGAATGAGCAGTTCTTC. Translating it yields CASSQEGLAGELLLRNEQFF.

V and J are TRBV7-9 and TRBJ2-7, with D possibly matching TRBD1 (6 bases). CDR3 length equals 12 residues. From germline, CDR1 is SEHNR and CDR2 FQNEAQ (reference sequence). Trimming cost V 8 bases and J 7 bases, with 15 bases left between them. The CDR3 loop is CASLGASGEQYF. The CDR3 DNA sequence: TGTGCCAGCCTGGGGGCCTCGGGAGAGCAGTACTTC.

The V and J genes are TRBV12-2 and TRBJ1-5. TRBV12-2 is reported as a pseudogene. The CDR3 covers 18 residues. The CDR3 DNA is TGTGCAAGTCGCTCCCAAAAGGTTGGAGGGAAATCCTATCAGCCCCAGCATTTT. It is translated as CASRSQKVGGKSYQPQHF.

The rearrangement uses TRBV10-3 and TRBJ2-7, with 14 bases fitting TRBD2. Germline loops: CDR1 ENHRY, CDR2 SYGVKD. This CDR3 is built from 13 residues. The trim removed 10 bases at V and 5 bases at J, leaving 4 bases unmatched. The CDR3 is CATEGLAGDEQYF. For the CDR3, the DNA is TGTGCCACCGAGGGACTAGCGGGAGACGAGCAGTACTTC.

Here the CDR3 DNA reads TGTGCCAGCCTCGCTGACTTAAATCAGCCCCAGCATTTT. Its translation: CASLADLNQPQHF. The V call is TRBV28, the J call TRBJ1-5; no reliable D call. The CDR3 contains 13 residues. Per germline, CDR1 MDHEN and CDR2 SYDVKM. Deletions cut 8 bases from V and 4 bases from J, with 12 bases between.

A remark on this clone: Other DNA sequences in the same sample also yield this CDR3. The J gene is TRBJ1-2, the V gene TRBV2; D gene ambiguous. Trimming stripped 4 bases from V and 2 bases from J, with 5 bases between. This CDR3 has 12 residues. Germline values: CDR1 SNHLY, CDR2 FYNNEI. CDR3 in amino acids: CASSGLNYGYTF. CDR3 nucleotide sequence: TGTGCCAGCAGTGGTCTCAACTATGGCTACACCTTC.

CDR3 loop: CASRDHRGNQPQHF. The CDR3 DNA reads TGTGCCAGCAGGGACCACAGAGGCAATCAGCCCCAGCATTTT. The chain joins TRBV2 to TRBJ1-5, with D unresolved. V lost 6 bases to trimming and J lost 2 bases, with 11 bases between them. Germline V CDR1 and CDR2: SNHLY, FYNNEI. The CDR3 spans 14 residues. The complete variable domain, with remaining parts taken from reference TRBV2 and TRBJ1-5, reads EPEVTQTPSHQVTQMGQEVILRCVPISNHLYFYWYRQILGQKVEFLVSFYNNEISEKSEIFDDQFSVERPDGSNFTLKIRSTKLEDSAMYFCASRDHRGNQPQHFGDGTRLSIL.

CDR3 in DNA: TGTGCCAGCAGAGACAGGGGCGGCACCGGGGAGCTGTTTTTT. It is translated as CASRDRGGTGELFF. This chain joins TRBV6-1 and TRBJ2-2; the match to TRBD1 covers 8 bases. Germline-derived CDR1 and CDR2 are MNHNS and SASEGT. The V and J ends lost 6 bases and 4 bases, in that order; junction bases with no gene match: 4. This CDR3 contains 14 residues.

The V and J genes are TRBV5-1 and TRBJ2-5; D is unclear. The CDR3 is made up of 15 amino acids. Trimming took off 0 bases at V and 1 base at J, with 10 bases between the two ends. Germline loops: CDR1 SGHRS, CDR2 YFSETQ. This CDR3 reads CASSLAGPPQETQYF. CDR3 sequence (DNA): TGCGCCAGCAGCTTGGCAGGACCGCCCCAAGAGACCCAGTACTTC. The full variable domain, rest sourced from reference TRBV5-1 and TRBJ2-5, is KAGVTQTPRYLIKTRGQQVTLSCSPISGHRSVSWYQQTPGQGLQFLFEYFSETQRNKGNFPGRFSGRQFSNSRSEMNVSTLELGDSALYLCASSLAGPPQETQYFGPGTRLLVL.

This clone was counted a single time. The rearrangement uses TRBV19 and TRBJ2-6; 10 nucleotides line up with TRBD1. Trimming cost V 5 bases and J 3 bases; bases outside gene matches: 13. Germline V gives CDR1 LNHDA, CDR2 SQIVND (reference sequence). CDR3 size: 19 residues. The CDR3 loop reads CASSPRRTGGSIGANVLTF. The CDR3 DNA reads TGTGCCAGTAGTCCACGGAGGACAGGGGGTTCGATTGGGGCCAACGTCCTGACTTTC.